The 7 T cell receptor beta chains reported below all come from one sample, sequenced in a study of T cell clones after liver transplantation. Measured with immunoSEQ multiplex PCR; TCRdb has only the in-frame clones, and not every one. Counted here are some 61,000 clones, 60% to 80% occurring once; the ten biggest clones make up more than 7.5%. The sample consisted of CD4+ T cells from blood, taken at the 22-month timepoint. The source of these receptors is a human patient who received a liver transplant. Some T cells may possibly be graft donor cells.

The chain joins TRBV6-1 to TRBJ1-2; no clear D. CDR1 and CDR2 from the germline V gene are MNHNS and SASEGT. Trimming left V 4 bases short and J 8 bases short, with 14 bases between. The CDR3 spans 13 residues. The CDR3 bases are TGTGCCAGCAGTGGACGGGCCGAATTGGGCTACACCTTC. This codes for CASSGRAELGYTF.

Turning to this clone: A much larger clone lies a single base off, so this may be a read error. This chain connects TRBV6-6 to TRBJ2-5; 7 bases agree with TRBD1. V trimming: 0 bases; J trimming: 1 base; junction bases outside the gene matches: 2. The CDR3 is 15 residues long. Germline-derived CDR1 and CDR2 are MNHNY and SVGAGI (reference sequence). CDR3: CASSYSDRPQETQYF. The CDR3 DNA reads as TGTGCCAGCAGTTACTCGGACAGGCCCCAAGAGACCCAGTACTTC.

V is TRBV2 and J is TRBJ1-5; 7 nucleotides agree with TRBD1. V shed 6 bases and J 6 bases; nucleotides not matched to a gene: 8. This CDR3 region has 14 residues. Germline assignment: CDR1 SNHLY and CDR2 FYNNEI. CDR3 sequence (DNA): TGTGCCAGCAGCCCAGGCAGGGGGAGTCAGCCCCAGCATTTT. Protein product: CASSPGRGSQPQHF.

This clone is medium-sized in the sample. J is TRBJ1-6 and V is TRBV27; 8 bases are a match to TRBD1. Germline loops: CDR1 MNHEY, CDR2 SMNVEV (reference sequence). The CDR3 totals 12 residues. The trim removed 8 bases at V and 7 bases at J, leaving 1 base unmatched. CDR3 loop: CASWTGNSPLHF. CDR3 sequence (DNA): TGTGCCAGCTGGACAGGGAATTCACCCCTCCACTTT.

This chain joins TRBV4-2 and TRBJ2-5; the match to TRBD2 covers 16 bases. The CDR3 is made up of 17 amino acids. From germline, CDR1 is LGHNA and CDR2 YNFKEQ. The V gene end was trimmed by 3 bases and the J gene end by 5 bases; junction bases not matched to a gene: 6. The CDR3 sequence is CASSHGTSGGAAETQYF. As DNA, the CDR3 is TGTGCCAGCAGCCACGGGACTAGCGGGGGGGCCGCTGAGACCCAGTACTTC.

The chain combines TRBV7-2 with TRBJ1-6; TRBD1 aligns across 7 bases. The CDR3 spans 14 residues. V dropped 5 bases and J dropped 7; count of bases not matched to a gene: 5. Germline CDR1 SGHTA, CDR2 FQGNSA. DNA of the CDR3: TGTGCCAGCAGCCGGGACAGAGGAAATTCACCCCTCCACTTT. Translated, it gives CASSRDRGNSPLHF.

V and J are TRBV28 and TRBJ1-2; the D is unclear. V shed 9 bases and J shed 4 bases, with 9 bases lying between them. The germline V gene encodes CDR1 MDHEN and CDR2 SYDVKM. The CDR3 loop spans 11 amino acids. CDR3 sequence (DNA): TGTGCCAGTGGCGATACCTATGGCTACACCTTC. It yields the protein CASGDTYGYTF.